The clone carrying this TCR beta chain was recorded once. The assay was immunoSEQ multiplex PCR, and TCRdb's table has in-frame clones only and misses some. The sample carries some 40,000 clones, approximately 91% recorded once. The sample is drawn from a study of T cell changes during pregnancy in multiple sclerosis. Germline CDR1 is LNHNV and CDR2 is YYDKDF (reference sequence). The CDR3 runs 17 residues. Trimming stripped 5 bases from V and 1 base from J, with 19 bases between. The genes are TRBV15 and TRBJ2-3, with D perhaps TRBD1 (5 bases). The receptor's source is a female donor with multiple sclerosis, enrolled in a pregnancy study. This specimen consisted of CD4+ T cells from peripheral blood mononuclear cells, obtained in the first trimester of pregnancy. The CDR3 spells CATSASTQGWGTDTQYF. CDR3 DNA sequence: TGTGCCACCAGCGCCTCAACTCAGGGATGGGGCACAGATACGCAGTATTTT.